One sample yielded the 29 T cell receptor beta chains listed below, sequenced in a study of blood T cell repertoires in COVID-19. Clones were read by immunoSEQ multiplex PCR, and TCRdb kept only the in-frame ones, dropping some. The table shows roughly 28,000 clones, with 60% to 80% occurring only once. Input material: peripheral blood. These TCRs come from a woman between 65 and 79 years old with active or convalescent COVID-19.

This clone is a singleton in its sample. The chain links TRBV18 to TRBJ1-5, with a tentative D call TRBD1 (5 bases). Germline-derived CDR1 and CDR2 are KGHSH and LQKENI. There are 16 residues in the CDR3. The V gene lost 2 bases and the J gene lost 0 bases, with 11 bases spanning the gap. In nucleotides, the CDR3 is TGTGCCAGCTCACCATTCAGGGTTGATAGCAATCAGCCCCAGCATTTT. Protein product: CASSPFRVDSNQPQHF. Full variable domain (rest looked up from reference TRBV18 and TRBJ1-5): NAGVMQNPRHLVRRRGQEARLRCSPMKGHSHVYWYRQLPEEGLKFMVYLQKENIIDESGMPKERFSAEFPKEGPSILRIQQVVRGDSAAYFCASSPFRVDSNQPQHFGDGTRLSIL.

The J gene is TRBJ1-5, the V gene TRBV6-2 or TRBV6-3; D might be TRBD1 (5 bases). CDR1 is MNHEY and CDR2 is SVGEGT in the germline V gene. V was trimmed by 7 bases and J by 1 base, leaving 20 bases between them. This CDR3 spans 17 amino acids. Written as DNA, the CDR3 is TGTGCCAGCACCCCACATAGGGGTGCGGAGAGCAATCAGCCCCAGCATTTT. It specifies CASTPHRGAESNQPQHF.

CDR3 loop: CASSWGGPQFFGEQFF. In DNA, the CDR3 is TGTGCCAGCAGCTGGGGGGGGCCCCAATTTTTTGGTGAGCAGTTCTTC. The rearrangement links TRBV5-6 to TRBJ2-1; possibly TRBD2 for D (7 bases). The CDR3 has 16 amino acids. CDR1 is SGHDT and CDR2 is YYEEEE in the germline V gene. V lost 3 bases and J 9 bases, leaving 22 bases between the germline ends.

The CDR3 reads CAWSVQGSTYEQYF. The CDR3 DNA is TGTGCCTGGAGTGTACAGGGGAGCACCTACGAGCAGTACTTC. This chain uses TRBV30 with TRBJ2-7, with 7 bases identical to TRBD1. Germline-derived CDR1 and CDR2 are GTSNPN and SVGIG (reference sequence). The CDR3 is made up of 14 amino acids. V lost 0 bases, J lost 2 bases, and 4 bases stayed unmatched.

This rearrangement joins TRBV6-2 or TRBV6-3 to TRBJ2-7; D possibly corresponds to TRBD2 (5 bases). V lost 4 bases, J lost 6 bases, and 13 bases lay in between. CDR1 is MNHEY, CDR2 SVGEGT, per germline. There are 13 residues in the CDR3. CDR3 DNA: TGTGCCAGCAGTTCCGGGAAAACGATCGAGCAGTACTTC. Encoded protein: CASSSGKTIEQYF.

The chain is built from TRBV7-9 and TRBJ2-5; 7 bases are shared with TRBD1. After removal of 2 bases from V and 4 bases from J, the junction contained 10 bases not matched to a gene. Germline V lookup: CDR1 SEHNR, CDR2 FQNEAQ (reference sequence). This CDR3 is 16 amino acids long. CDR3 in DNA: TGTGCCAGCAGCTTACCCCGGCAGGGGGTCGGAGAGACCCAGTACTTC. Its protein product is CASSLPRQGVGETQYF.

This clone showed up just once. This chain links TRBV9 with TRBJ1-1; D gene unclear. Deletions cut 4 bases from V and 8 bases from J, with 15 bases between. The CDR3 spans 13 residues. Per the germline V gene, CDR1 is SGDLS and CDR2 is YYNGEE. The CDR3 loop is CASSIQDGGEAFF. Written as DNA, the CDR3 is TGTGCCAGCAGCATCCAGGACGGAGGAGAAGCTTTCTTT.

In this sample, this clone turned up a few times. The chain links TRBV5-1 to TRBJ1-2; D remains ambiguous. The germline CDR1 and CDR2 sequences are SGHRS and YFSETQ. The V end was cut by 0 bases, the J end by 8 bases, with 17 bases between. This CDR3 contains 15 residues. The CDR3 bases are TGCGCCAGCAGCTTGGCACCGGACCTATCGGGGGGCTACACCTTC. It specifies CASSLAPDLSGGYTF.

This chain connects TRBV2 to TRBJ1-2, with 10 bases matching TRBD1. V gave up 4 bases and J gave up 4 bases; unmatched junction bases: 6. Germline loops: CDR1 SNHLY, CDR2 FYNNEI. The CDR3 consists of 15 residues. The CDR3 DNA reads TGTGCCAGCAGTGGGAGGACAGGGGGTGCCTATGGCTACACCTTC. Translating it yields CASSGRTGGAYGYTF.

The chain is built from TRBV9 and TRBJ1-5; unclear D gene. Trimming removed 0 bases at V and 3 bases at J, with 7 bases between. The CDR3 runs to 14 residues. Germline assignment: CDR1 SGDLS and CDR2 YYNGEE. The CDR3 is CASSVDGINQPQHF. The CDR3 DNA is TGTGCCAGCAGCGTAGACGGGATCAATCAGCCCCAGCATTTT.

The chain is built from TRBV5-6 and TRBJ2-7, with D possibly matching TRBD1 (6 bases). Trimming took off 1 base at V and 0 bases at J, with 14 bases between the two ends. CDR3 length: 16 amino acids. Germline CDR1 and CDR2: SGHDT and YYEEEE. Here the CDR3 reads CASSLYRRQVSYEQYF. The CDR3, as DNA: TGTGCCAGCAGCTTGTATCGACGACAGGTCTCCTACGAGCAGTACTTC.

This chain connects TRBV29-1 to TRBJ1-5; D perhaps matches TRBD1 (5 bases). V dropped 7 bases and J dropped 1 base, with 11 bases sitting between them. The germline V gene has CDR1 SQVTM and CDR2 ANQGSEA. CDR3 length: 13 amino acids. CDR3 residues: CSGSGGSNQPQHF. The DNA for the CDR3 is TGCAGCGGCTCCGGGGGAAGCAATCAGCCCCAGCATTTT.

This clone came up a few times. The chain links TRBV27 to TRBJ2-1; the match to TRBD2 covers 12 bases. J gave up 0 bases and V 10 bases, and 13 bases lay outside the gene matches. Germline V CDR1 and CDR2: MNHEY, SMNVEV (reference sequence). This CDR3 comprises 18 residues. The CDR3 DNA sequence: TGTGCCACCCGAGCCAGGACTAGCGGGGCCAACTCCTACAATGAGCAGTTCTTC. This sequence encodes CATRARTSGANSYNEQFF.

The chain recombines TRBV2 with TRBJ2-5, with 7 positions matching TRBD1. Per germline, CDR1 SNHLY and CDR2 FYNNEI. This CDR3 is 13 amino acids long. Trimming took 7 bases from V and 3 from J; bases not matched to a gene: 5. In DNA form, the CDR3 reads TGTGCCAGCAAAGGACAGGAGAAAGAGACCCAGTACTTC. Its protein is CASKGQEKETQYF.

The count of this clone is one. The chain carries TRBV19 and TRBJ2-3; 12 bases align to TRBD2. After removal of 4 bases from V and 3 bases from J, the junction contained 2 bases not matched to a gene. Germline V gene sequence: CDR1 LNHDA, CDR2 SQIVND (reference sequence). The CDR3 extends over 15 amino acids. In nucleotides, the CDR3 is TGTGCCAGTAGTAGGACTAGCGGGATAACAGATACGCAGTATTTT. Its translation: CASSRTSGITDTQYF.

This clone is deemed medium-sized (0.01 to 0.1%). V is TRBV2 and J is TRBJ2-1, with 7 bases that match TRBD2. The CDR3 consists of 16 residues. J lost 7 bases, V lost 6 bases, and 15 bases had no gene match. The germline CDR1 and CDR2 sequences are SNHLY and FYNNEI. The CDR3 loop reads CASRVGTNPSGNEQFF. In nucleotides, the CDR3 is TGTGCCAGCAGGGTAGGGACTAACCCCTCGGGGAATGAGCAGTTCTTC.

This clone was counted between two and nine times. In DNA form, the CDR3 reads TGCAGCGTTGAGGGGGGGGCCGAGCAGTACTTC. Residues: CSVEGGAEQYF. This chain links TRBV29-1 with TRBJ2-7; TRBD2 is a possible D gene (7 bases). V lost 3 bases to trimming and J lost 6 bases, with 9 bases between them. The CDR3 sequence is 11 residues long. Looked up from germline, CDR1 is SQVTM and CDR2 is ANQGSEA.

The V call is TRBV30, the J call TRBJ2-7; 9 bases are a match to TRBD1. Losses at the gene ends were 2 bases for V and 3 bases for J; bases not matched to a gene: 11. CDR1 and CDR2 (germline): GTSNPN, SVGIG (reference sequence). This CDR3 has 16 amino acids. CDR3 loop: CAWSTGQGGLFYEQYF. Here the CDR3 DNA reads TGTGCCTGGAGTACGGGACAGGGTGGGCTCTTCTACGAGCAGTACTTC. The full variable domain, in which reference TRBV30 and TRBJ2-7 provide the parts outside the CDR3, is SQTIHQWPATLVQPVGSPLSLECTVEGTSNPNLYWYRQAAGRGLQLLFYSVGIGQISSEVPQNLSASRPQDRQFILSSKKLLLSDSGFYLCAWSTGQGGLFYEQYFGPGTRLTVT.

This clone was seen just once. This sequence joins TRBV18 and TRBJ1-2; possible D gene TRBD1, 6 bases. Germline values: CDR1 KGHSH, CDR2 LQKENI. Trimming cost V 3 bases and J 4 bases, with 12 bases left between them. The CDR3 sequence is 14 residues long. The CDR3, as DNA: TGTGCCAGCTCACCGGGACATACGATCTATGGCTACACCTTC. Amino acid sequence: CASSPGHTIYGYTF. The full variable domain, its missing parts supplied by reference TRBV18 and TRBJ1-2, is NAGVMQNPRHLVRRRGQEARLRCSPMKGHSHVYWYRQLPEEGLKFMVYLQKENIIDESGMPKERFSAEFPKEGPSILRIQQVVRGDSAAYFCASSPGHTIYGYTFGSGTRLTVV.

The rearrangement uses TRBV4-3 and TRBJ2-3; D gene uncertain. The CDR3 spans 14 residues. V gave up 3 bases and J gave up 0 bases, with 7 bases separating them. Germline assignment: CDR1 LGHNA and CDR2 YSLEER. The CDR3 DNA reads as TGCGCCAGCAGCCACACACCTAGCACAGATACGCAGTATTTT. It translates to CASSHTPSTDTQYF.

This sequence joins TRBV3-1 (or the pseudogene TRBV3-2) and TRBJ2-1, with 14 bases identical to TRBD2. The CDR3 extends over 16 amino acids. Germline CDR1 and CDR2: LGHDT and YNNKEL (reference sequence). Trimming at V came to 1 base and at J to 6 bases, leaving 2 bases not matched to a gene. CDR3 nucleotides: TGTGCCAGCAGCCAAGGACTAGCGGGGGGGCGCAATGAGCAGTTCTTC. This gives the protein CASSQGLAGGRNEQFF.

The gene calls are TRBV5-4 and TRBJ2-7; D might be TRBD1 (8 bases). Germline lookup yields CDR1 SGHNT and CDR2 YYREEE (reference sequence). This CDR3 contains 15 residues. Trimming removed 6 bases from V and 0 bases from J, with 16 bases in between. CDR3 amino acids: CASTPGGGGSYEQYF. The CDR3 DNA sequence: TGTGCCAGCACCCCAGGGGGCGGGGGCTCCTACGAGCAGTACTTC.

The chain carries TRBV6-1 and TRBJ1-5; D gene unclear. Per germline, CDR1 MNHNS and CDR2 SASEGT. The CDR3 totals 14 residues. The V and J ends lost 0 bases and 6 bases respectively, with 9 bases between them. In nucleotides, the CDR3 is TGTGCCAGCAGTGAAGCTCTCAGCGGTCAGCCCCAGCATTTT. Amino acid sequence: CASSEALSGQPQHF.

The gene calls are TRBV27 and TRBJ2-2; TRBD1 aligns across 8 bases. The CDR3 loop spans 16 amino acids. After removal of 1 base from V and 4 bases from J, the junction contained 5 bases not matched to a gene. Germline lookup yields CDR1 MNHEY and CDR2 SMNVEV (reference sequence). CDR3 DNA: TGTGCCAGCAGTTTATATGGGACAGGTGGCACCGGGGAGCTGTTTTTT. Amino acid sequence: CASSLYGTGGTGELFF.

The rearrangement links TRBV15 to TRBJ1-1; TRBD1 might be the D (5 bases). There are 14 residues in the CDR3. V was pared by 5 bases and J by 1 base, with 11 bases between. The germline V gene has CDR1 LNHNV and CDR2 YYDKDF (reference sequence). CDR3 bases: TGTGCCACCAGCGGGGGGGACGGGAACACTGAAGCTTTCTTT. It encodes CATSGGDGNTEAFF.

The J gene is TRBJ1-2, the V gene TRBV2; D is perhaps TRBD1 (5 bases). The CDR3 runs 17 residues. Trimming pared 6 bases from V and 4 bases from J, leaving 24 bases between. Per the germline V gene, CDR1 is SNHLY and CDR2 is FYNNEI. The CDR3 DNA is TGTGCCAGCAGGGACACCCAGGCTTTCTCGGTTAGCTATGGCTACACCTTC. Translating it yields CASRDTQAFSVSYGYTF.

The J gene is TRBJ1-5, the V gene TRBV19, with TRBD1 identical over 7 bases. Germline lookup yields CDR1 LNHDA and CDR2 SQIVND (reference sequence). The CDR3 has 17 amino acids. V dropped 7 bases and J dropped 0; count of bases not matched to a gene: 12. The CDR3 is CASKQGYNPYSNQPQHF. The CDR3, as DNA: TGTGCCAGTAAACAGGGGTACAATCCGTATAGCAATCAGCCCCAGCATTTT.

V and J are TRBV4-2 and TRBJ2-3; 10 bases are shared with TRBD1. J gave up 8 bases and V 0 bases, and 8 bases lay outside the gene matches. CDR3 length equals 16 residues. Germline CDR1 LGHNA, CDR2 YNFKEQ. CDR3 coding DNA: TGTGCCAGCAGCCAAGAAGGTGACAGGGGGCGCGGTACGCAGTATTTT. Residues: CASSQEGDRGRGTQYF.

The rearrangement uses TRBV3-1 (or the pseudogene TRBV3-2) and TRBJ1-4, with 7 bases lining up with TRBD1. The CDR3 consists of 15 residues. V shed 1 base and J 7 bases; nucleotides not matched to a gene: 6. Germline V gene lookup returns CDR1 LGHDT and CDR2 YNNKEL (reference sequence). The CDR3 reads CASSQASGGSEKLFF. As DNA, the CDR3 is TGTGCCAGCAGCCAAGCGTCAGGGGGGAGTGAAAAACTGTTTTTT.